The 22 T cell receptor beta chains below come from one sample, sequenced in a study of T cells in Graves' hyperthyroidism and ophthalmopathy. RNA transcripts gave rise to amplified TCR beta CDR3 regions. The TCR CDR3 first-round RT-PCR relied on the HTBI primer set. One entry per CDR3 protein, called by TCRdb with MiXCR from the multiplex PCR reads. The sample consists of roughly 300,000 distinct CDR3 sequences, about 20% of them appearing once. The specimen was blood. All receptors derive from a woman between 50 and 59 years old with Graves' hyperthyroidism.

The V gene is TRBV10-3, the J gene TRBJ2-1; 9 positions agree with TRBD2. The CDR3 is 15 residues long. The ends lost 3 bases at V and 6 bases at J; junction bases unmatched: 6. In germline, CDR1 is ENHRY, CDR2 SYGVKD. CDR3 protein: CAISDPGLAPNEQFF. CDR3 coding DNA: TGTGCCATCAGTGATCCGGGACTAGCCCCCAATGAGCAGTTCTTC.

The V gene is TRBV7-9, the J gene TRBJ2-2; no reliable D call. Germline lookup yields CDR1 SEHNR and CDR2 FQNEAQ (reference sequence). There are 10 residues in the CDR3. V was cut by 3 bases and J by 11 bases, with 4 bases left in between. The CDR3 loop reads CASSFGELFF. The CDR3 bases are TGTGCCAGCAGCTTTGGCGAGCTGTTTTTT.

At least ten counts were recorded for this clonotype. The chain employs TRBV6-5 and TRBJ1-2; D possibly corresponds to TRBD1 (6 bases). In germline, CDR1 is MNHEY, CDR2 SVGAGI. The CDR3 consists of 13 residues. The V and J ends lost 2 bases and 8 bases respectively, with 12 bases between them. CDR3 nucleotide sequence: TGTGCCAGCAGTTACAGAACAGGGATGGGCTACACCTTC. Encoded protein: CASSYRTGMGYTF.

Ten or more counts support this clonotype. The CDR3 is CASSSETDSNEKLFF. As DNA, the CDR3 is TGTGCCAGCAGTTCGGAGACAGATTCTAATGAAAAACTGTTTTTT. The chain has TRBV6-1 and TRBJ1-4, with D possibly matching TRBD1 (5 bases). The CDR3 totals 15 residues. Germline V lookup: CDR1 MNHNS, CDR2 SASEGT. Between the trimmed V and J ends, which lost 5 bases and 3 bases, there was a span of 13 bases.

This clonotype has just a few counts. The chain joins TRBV29-1 to TRBJ2-5; D may be TRBD1 (5 bases). This CDR3 has 12 residues. V lost 3 bases and J 5 bases, leaving 10 bases between the germline ends. Germline-derived CDR1 and CDR2 are SQVTM and ANQGSEA. For the CDR3, the DNA is TGCAGCGTTGAGGCAGGGTGGGAGACCCAGTACTTC. Translation gives CSVEAGWETQYF.

The rearrangement links TRBV5-5 to TRBJ1-2; 12 bases are a match to TRBD1. Germline CDR1 is SGHKS and CDR2 is YYEKEE (reference sequence). V lost 8 bases and J lost 6; bases outside the gene matches: 11. The CDR3 is made up of 15 amino acids. The CDR3, as DNA: TGTGCCAGGAGCCCTCCGGGACAGGGGGCCAATGGCTACACCTTC. Translated, it gives CARSPPGQGANGYTF.

This clonotype was picked up many times. V gene TRBV28 combines with J gene TRBJ2-7; D is uncertain. Trimming shortened V by 6 bases and J by 5 bases, and 17 bases separated the two germline ends. CDR1 is MDHEN and CDR2 is SYDVKM in the germline V gene. The CDR3 runs to 14 residues. CDR3 DNA: TGTGCCAGCAGCCCTTCCCCGGAAGTCCACGAGCAGTACTTC. This encodes CASSPSPEVHEQYF.

V is TRBV30 and J is TRBJ2-7; perhaps TRBD1 as D (6 bases). V was pared by 0 bases and J by 1 base, with 13 bases between. This CDR3 comprises 15 residues. The germline gives CDR1 GTSNPN, CDR2 SVGIG (reference sequence). The CDR3 DNA sequence: TGTGCCTGGAGTGTATTGTGGACAGCATCCTACGAGCAGTACTTC. The encoded protein is CAWSVLWTASYEQYF.

The J gene is TRBJ1-4, the V gene TRBV6-1, with 8 bases aligning to TRBD1. The V gene's germline CDR1 is MNHNS and CDR2 SASEGT. CDR3 length: 14 residues. J gave up 8 bases and V 6 bases, and 8 bases lay outside the gene matches. CDR3 sequence: CASRIQGVGEKLFF. The DNA for the CDR3 is TGTGCCAGCAGGATACAGGGGGTCGGGGAAAAACTGTTTTTT.

J is TRBJ2-7 and V is TRBV7-4; D is perhaps TRBD1 (6 bases). This CDR3 spans 13 amino acids. V was clipped by 3 bases and J by 4 bases, with 10 bases between them. The germline CDR1 and CDR2 sequences are SGHVT and SQSDAQ. The CDR3 reads CASSFGTPYEQYV. DNA for the CDR3: TGTGCCAGCAGCTTTGGGACACCATACGAGCAGTACGTC.

This clonotype came up a few times. V is TRBV7-6 and J is TRBJ1-6, with D possibly being TRBD1 (6 bases). The CDR3 covers 13 residues. Germline lookup yields CDR1 SGHVS and CDR2 FNYEAQ. The ends were cut back, 5 bases at V and 9 bases at J, with 11 bases in the middle. The CDR3 is CASSGEGVSPLHF. In DNA form, the CDR3 reads TGTGCCAGCAGCGGGGAGGGGGTTTCACCCCTCCACTTT.

This clonotype was observed at least ten times. V and J are TRBV18 and TRBJ2-5; D could derive from TRBD1 or TRBD2 (5 bases each). CDR1 and CDR2 from the germline V gene are KGHSH and LQKENI. CDR3 size: 14 residues. V was trimmed by 1 base and J by 1 base, leaving 7 bases between them. The CDR3 coding sequence is TGTGCCAGCTCACCACGGGACGGCCAAGAGACCCAGTACTTC. Its translation: CASSPRDGQETQYF.

This clonotype has a handful of counts. The chain employs TRBV5-1 and TRBJ2-3; 10 positions match TRBD2. The CDR3 length is 17 residues. Per germline, CDR1 SGHRS and CDR2 YFSETQ. After removal of 3 bases from V and 11 bases from J, the junction contained 18 bases not matched to a gene. The DNA for the CDR3 is TGCGCCAGCAGCTCACAAAGCACCTCTAGCGGGGGTCGTGGGCAGTATTTT. This gives the protein CASSSQSTSSGGRGQYF.

This clonotype was found many times. The chain joins TRBV27 to TRBJ2-7; tentatively, D is TRBD2 (6 bases). Trimming cost V 5 bases and J 3 bases, with 14 bases left between them. CDR3 length: 14 residues. CDR1 and CDR2 from the germline V gene are MNHEY and SMNVEV (reference sequence). The DNA of the CDR3 is TGTGCCAGCAGTCAAACGGGGGAGTTCTACGAGCAGTACGTC. It is translated as CASSQTGEFYEQYV.

A few counts support this clonotype. This rearrangement joins TRBV30 to TRBJ2-5; a weak D match, TRBD2 (5 bases). The CDR3 is 13 residues long. Trimming stripped 1 base from V and 0 bases from J, with 6 bases between. Germline CDR1 and CDR2: GTSNPN and SVGIG (reference sequence). CDR3 in DNA: TGTGCCTGGAGTGGAGGGTACCAAGAGACCCAGTACTTC. Translation: CAWSGGYQETQYF. The full variable domain, rest sourced from reference TRBV30 and TRBJ2-5, is SQTIHQWPATLVQPVGSPLSLECTVEGTSNPNLYWYRQAAGRGLQLLFYSVGIGQISSEVPQNLSASRPQDRQFILSSKKLLLSDSGFYLCAWSGGYQETQYFGPGTRLLVL.

This clonotype has at least ten counts. The chain links TRBV2 to TRBJ1-2; D gene ambiguous. With 10 bases removed from V and 8 bases from J, the gap between germline ends came to 20 bases. This CDR3 contains 13 residues. CDR1 SNHLY and CDR2 FYNNEI come from the germline V gene. CDR3 coding DNA: TGTGCCACCGGAACAGCGATTCTAGGGGGCTACACCTTC. Translation: CATGTAILGGYTF.

This clonotype has at least ten counts. This rearrangement joins TRBV5-1 to TRBJ1-2; a weak D match, TRBD1 (6 bases). The CDR3 has 15 amino acids. CDR1 and CDR2 from the germline V gene are SGHRS and YFSETQ. Trimming removed 2 bases at V and 6 bases at J, with 17 bases between. The CDR3 DNA follows: TGCGCCAGCAGCTTAAAGGGTCACAGGGAGGATGGCTACACCTTC. This sequence encodes CASSLKGHREDGYTF.

This clonotype was seen a few times. V is TRBV6-1 and J is TRBJ1-2; a weak D match, TRBD1 (5 bases). CDR1 is MNHNS and CDR2 is SASEGT in the germline V gene. The CDR3 is 11 amino acids. Trimming left V 9 bases short and J 4 bases short, with 9 bases between. The CDR3 DNA reads as TGTGCCAGTCTCGGGGCCTATGGCTACACCTTC. Its translation: CASLGAYGYTF.

This clonotype was seen at least ten times. J is TRBJ2-3 and V is TRBV12-3 or TRBV12-4; D ambiguous. CDR3 length: 16 residues. The V and J ends lost 1 base and 4 bases respectively, with 15 bases between them. DNA of the CDR3: TGTGCCAGCAGTTTAGTCCTCACACGAGTCGCAGATACGCAGTATTTT. It yields the protein CASSLVLTRVADTQYF.

For the CDR3, the DNA is TGTGCCAGCAGGACCGGACCTGGGGGCGCAGATACGCAGTATTTT. It is translated as CASRTGPGGADTQYF. This chain joins TRBV6-1 and TRBJ2-3; the D gene is possibly TRBD1 (6 bases). The V gene's germline CDR1 is MNHNS and CDR2 SASEGT. The CDR3 runs 15 residues. Trimming took off 6 bases at V and 4 bases at J, with 17 bases between the two ends.

This clonotype was observed a few times. This rearrangement joins TRBV29-1 to TRBJ2-1, with D possibly being TRBD2 (5 bases). The length of the CDR3 is 13 residues. Deletions cut 2 bases from V and 6 bases from J, with 11 bases between. Germline CDR1 is SQVTM and CDR2 is ANQGSEA. The chain's CDR3 is CSVESGPPNEQFF. DNA of the CDR3: TGCAGCGTTGAAAGCGGCCCACCCAATGAGCAGTTCTTC.

The gene calls are TRBV3-1 and TRBJ1-2; no firm D call. The V and J ends lost 6 bases and 3 bases respectively, with 11 bases between them. CDR1 is LGHDT and CDR2 is YNNKEL in the germline V gene (reference sequence). The CDR3 extends over 13 amino acids. The CDR3 region has the DNA TGTGCCAGCAGTCGGGCTCGGGACTATGGCTACACCTTC. Residues: CASSRARDYGYTF.